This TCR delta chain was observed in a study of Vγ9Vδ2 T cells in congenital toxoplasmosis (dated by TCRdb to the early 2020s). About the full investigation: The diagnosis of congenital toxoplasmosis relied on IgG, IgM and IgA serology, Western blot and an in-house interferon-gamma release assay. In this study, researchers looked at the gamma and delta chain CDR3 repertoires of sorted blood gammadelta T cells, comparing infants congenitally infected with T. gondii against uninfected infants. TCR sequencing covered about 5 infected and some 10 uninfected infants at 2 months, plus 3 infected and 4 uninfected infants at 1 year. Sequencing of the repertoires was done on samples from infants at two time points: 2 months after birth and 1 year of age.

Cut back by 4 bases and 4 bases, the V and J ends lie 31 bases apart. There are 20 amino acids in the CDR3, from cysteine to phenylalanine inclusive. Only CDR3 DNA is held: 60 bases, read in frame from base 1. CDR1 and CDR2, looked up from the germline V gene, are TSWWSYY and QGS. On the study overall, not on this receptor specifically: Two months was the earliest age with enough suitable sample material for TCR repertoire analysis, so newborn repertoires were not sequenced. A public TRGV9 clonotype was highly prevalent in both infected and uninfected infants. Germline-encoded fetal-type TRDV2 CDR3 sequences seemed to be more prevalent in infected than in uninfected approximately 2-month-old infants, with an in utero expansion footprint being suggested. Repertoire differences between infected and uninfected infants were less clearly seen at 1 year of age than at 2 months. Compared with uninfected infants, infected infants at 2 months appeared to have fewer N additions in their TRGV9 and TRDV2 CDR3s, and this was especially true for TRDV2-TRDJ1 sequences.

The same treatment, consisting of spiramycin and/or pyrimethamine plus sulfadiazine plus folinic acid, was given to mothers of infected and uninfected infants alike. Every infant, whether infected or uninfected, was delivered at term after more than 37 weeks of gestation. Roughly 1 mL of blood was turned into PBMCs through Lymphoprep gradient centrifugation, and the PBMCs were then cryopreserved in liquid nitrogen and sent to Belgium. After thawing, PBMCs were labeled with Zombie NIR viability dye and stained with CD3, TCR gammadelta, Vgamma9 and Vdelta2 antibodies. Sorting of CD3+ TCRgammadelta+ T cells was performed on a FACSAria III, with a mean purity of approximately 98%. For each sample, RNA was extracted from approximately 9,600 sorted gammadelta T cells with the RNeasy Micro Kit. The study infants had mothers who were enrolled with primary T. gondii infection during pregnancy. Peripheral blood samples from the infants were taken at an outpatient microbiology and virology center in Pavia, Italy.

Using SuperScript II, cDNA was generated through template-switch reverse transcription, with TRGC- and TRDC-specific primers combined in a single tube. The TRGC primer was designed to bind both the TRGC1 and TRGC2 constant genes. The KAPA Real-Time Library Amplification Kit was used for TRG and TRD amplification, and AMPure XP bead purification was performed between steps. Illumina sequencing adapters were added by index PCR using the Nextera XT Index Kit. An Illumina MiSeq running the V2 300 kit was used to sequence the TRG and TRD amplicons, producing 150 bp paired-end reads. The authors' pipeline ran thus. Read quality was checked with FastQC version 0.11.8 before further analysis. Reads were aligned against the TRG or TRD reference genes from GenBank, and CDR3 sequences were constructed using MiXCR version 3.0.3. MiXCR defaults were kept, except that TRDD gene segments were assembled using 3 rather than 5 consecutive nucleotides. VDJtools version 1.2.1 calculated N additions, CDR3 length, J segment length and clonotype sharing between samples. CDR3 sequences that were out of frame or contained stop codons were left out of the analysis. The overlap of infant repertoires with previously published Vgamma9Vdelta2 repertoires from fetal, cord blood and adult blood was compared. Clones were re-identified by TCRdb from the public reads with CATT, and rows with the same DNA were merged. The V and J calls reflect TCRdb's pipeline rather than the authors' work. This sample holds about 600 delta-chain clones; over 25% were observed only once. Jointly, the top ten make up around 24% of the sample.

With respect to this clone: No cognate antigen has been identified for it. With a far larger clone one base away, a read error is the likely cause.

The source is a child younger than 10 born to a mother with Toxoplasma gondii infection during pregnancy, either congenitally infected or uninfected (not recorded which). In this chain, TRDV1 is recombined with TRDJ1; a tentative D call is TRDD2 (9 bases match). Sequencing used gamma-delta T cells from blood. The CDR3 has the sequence CALGGPSYPFTVGYVDKLIF. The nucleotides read TGTGCTCTTGGGGGGCCTTCCTACCCTTTTACTGTGGGATACGTCGATAAACTCATCTTT.